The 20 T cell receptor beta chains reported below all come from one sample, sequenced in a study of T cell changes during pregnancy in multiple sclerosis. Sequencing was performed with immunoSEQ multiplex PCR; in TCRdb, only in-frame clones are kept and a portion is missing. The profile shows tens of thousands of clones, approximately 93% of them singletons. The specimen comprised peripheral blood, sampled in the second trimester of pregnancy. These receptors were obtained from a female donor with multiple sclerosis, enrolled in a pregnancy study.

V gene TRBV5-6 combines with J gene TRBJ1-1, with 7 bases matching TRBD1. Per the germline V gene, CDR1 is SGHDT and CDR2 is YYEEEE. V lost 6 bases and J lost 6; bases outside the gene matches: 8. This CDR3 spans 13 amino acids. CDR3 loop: CASKGQAIPEAFF. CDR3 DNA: TGTGCCAGCAAAGGACAGGCCATTCCTGAAGCTTTCTTT.

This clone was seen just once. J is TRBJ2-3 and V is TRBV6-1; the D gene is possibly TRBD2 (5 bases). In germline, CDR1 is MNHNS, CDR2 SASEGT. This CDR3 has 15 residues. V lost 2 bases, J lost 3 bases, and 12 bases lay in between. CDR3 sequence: CASSEWRQETDTQYF. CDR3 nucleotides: TGTGCCAGCAGTGAATGGAGGCAGGAGACAGATACGCAGTATTTT.

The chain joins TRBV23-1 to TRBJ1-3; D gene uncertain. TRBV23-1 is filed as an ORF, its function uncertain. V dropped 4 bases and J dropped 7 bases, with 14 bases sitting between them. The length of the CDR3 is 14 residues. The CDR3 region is CASSPLRVTNTIYF. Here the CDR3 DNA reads TGCGCCAGCAGTCCACTCCGGGTTACCAACACCATATATTTT.

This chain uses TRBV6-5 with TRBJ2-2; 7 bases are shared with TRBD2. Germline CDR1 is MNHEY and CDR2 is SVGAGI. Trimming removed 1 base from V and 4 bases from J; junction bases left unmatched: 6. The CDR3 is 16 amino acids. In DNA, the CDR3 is TGTGCCAGCAGTTACTTTCGCGGGGAGGGCACCGGGGAGCTGTTTTTT. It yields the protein CASSYFRGEGTGELFF.

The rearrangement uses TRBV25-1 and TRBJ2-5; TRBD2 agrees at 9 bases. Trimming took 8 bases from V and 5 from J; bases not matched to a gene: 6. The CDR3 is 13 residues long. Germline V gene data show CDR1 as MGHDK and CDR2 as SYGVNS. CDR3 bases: TGTGCCAGCTCTGGGACTAGCATGGAGACCCAGTACTTC. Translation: CASSGTSMETQYF.

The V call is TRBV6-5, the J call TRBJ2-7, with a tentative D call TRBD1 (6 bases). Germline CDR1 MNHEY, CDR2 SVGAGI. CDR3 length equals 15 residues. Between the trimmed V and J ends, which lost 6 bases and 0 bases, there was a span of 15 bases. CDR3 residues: CASSPGASLSYEQYF. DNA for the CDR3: TGTGCCAGCAGCCCAGGGGCATCCCTCTCCTACGAGCAGTACTTC.

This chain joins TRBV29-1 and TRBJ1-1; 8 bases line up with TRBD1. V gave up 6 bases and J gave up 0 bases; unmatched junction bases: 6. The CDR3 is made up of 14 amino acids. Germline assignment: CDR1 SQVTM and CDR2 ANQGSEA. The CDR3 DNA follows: TGCAGCGTCAGAGGACAGGGTGTGAACACTGAAGCTTTCTTT. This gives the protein CSVRGQGVNTEAFF.

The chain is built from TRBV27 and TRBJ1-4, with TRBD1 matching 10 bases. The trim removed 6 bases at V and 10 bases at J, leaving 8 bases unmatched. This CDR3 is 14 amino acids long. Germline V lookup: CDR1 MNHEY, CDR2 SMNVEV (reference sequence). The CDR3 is CASSPGQGYGKLFF. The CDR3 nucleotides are TGTGCCAGCAGCCCGGGACAGGGGTATGGAAAACTGTTTTTT.

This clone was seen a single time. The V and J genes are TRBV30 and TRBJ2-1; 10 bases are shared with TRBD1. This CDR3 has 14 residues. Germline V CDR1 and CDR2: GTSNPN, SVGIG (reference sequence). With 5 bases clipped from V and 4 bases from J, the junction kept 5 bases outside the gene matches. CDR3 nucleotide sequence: TGTGCCTGGGCGACGGGACAGGGGTACAATGAGCAGTTCTTC. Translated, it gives CAWATGQGYNEQFF. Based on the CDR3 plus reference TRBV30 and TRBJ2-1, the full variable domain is SQTIHQWPATLVQPVGSPLSLECTVEGTSNPNLYWYRQAAGRGLQLLFYSVGIGQISSEVPQNLSASRPQDRQFILSSKKLLLSDSGFYLCAWATGQGYNEQFFGPGTRLTVL.

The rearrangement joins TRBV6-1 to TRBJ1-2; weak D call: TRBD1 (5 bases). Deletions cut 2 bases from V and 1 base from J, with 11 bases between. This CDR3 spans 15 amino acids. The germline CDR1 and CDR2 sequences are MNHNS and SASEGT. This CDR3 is CASSEIRGGNYGYTF. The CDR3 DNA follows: TGTGCCAGCAGTGAAATTAGGGGAGGTAACTATGGCTACACCTTC.

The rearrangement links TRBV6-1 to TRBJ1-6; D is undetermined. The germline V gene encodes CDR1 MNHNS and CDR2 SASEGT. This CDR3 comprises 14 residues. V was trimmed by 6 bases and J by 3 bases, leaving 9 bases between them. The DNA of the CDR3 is TGTGCCAGCAGGGTACAGATCTATAATTCACCCCTCCACTTT. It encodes CASRVQIYNSPLHF.

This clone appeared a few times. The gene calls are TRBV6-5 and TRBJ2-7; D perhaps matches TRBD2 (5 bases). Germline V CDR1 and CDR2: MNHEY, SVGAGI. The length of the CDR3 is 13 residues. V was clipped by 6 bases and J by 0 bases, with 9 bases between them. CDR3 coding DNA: TGTGCCAGCAGAAAGGACTTCTCCTACGAGCAGTACTTC. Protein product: CASRKDFSYEQYF.

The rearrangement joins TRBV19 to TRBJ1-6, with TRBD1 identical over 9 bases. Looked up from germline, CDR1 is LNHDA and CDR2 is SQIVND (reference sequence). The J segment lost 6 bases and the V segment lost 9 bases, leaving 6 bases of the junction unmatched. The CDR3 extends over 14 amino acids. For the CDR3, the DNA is TGTGCCAGCAATCAGGACAGGGGTAATTCACCCCTCCACTTT. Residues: CASNQDRGNSPLHF.

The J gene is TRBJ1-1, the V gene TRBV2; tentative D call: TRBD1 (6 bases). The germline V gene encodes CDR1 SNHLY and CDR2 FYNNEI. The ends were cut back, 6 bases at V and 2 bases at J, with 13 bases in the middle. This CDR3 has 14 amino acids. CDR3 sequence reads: CASRVDRRNTEAFF. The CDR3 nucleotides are TGTGCCAGCAGGGTGGACAGAAGAAACACTGAAGCTTTCTTT.

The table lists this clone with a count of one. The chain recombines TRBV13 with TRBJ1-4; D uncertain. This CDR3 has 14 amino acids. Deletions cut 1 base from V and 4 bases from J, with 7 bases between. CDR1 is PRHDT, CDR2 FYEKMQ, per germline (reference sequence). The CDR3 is CASSLEGSNEKLFF. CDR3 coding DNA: TGTGCCAGCAGCTTAGAAGGGAGTAATGAAAAACTGTTTTTT.

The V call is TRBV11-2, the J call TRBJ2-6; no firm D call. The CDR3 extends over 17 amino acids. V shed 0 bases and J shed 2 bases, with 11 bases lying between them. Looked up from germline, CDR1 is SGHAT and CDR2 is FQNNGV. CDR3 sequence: CASSLDEYPTGANVLTF. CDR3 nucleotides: TGTGCCAGCAGCTTAGATGAGTACCCGACTGGGGCCAACGTCCTGACTTTC.

Written as DNA, the CDR3 is TGTGCCAGCAGCTCCCGGGACACCCTTTCGGGCCTGAACACTGAAGCTTTCTTT. Its translation: CASSSRDTLSGLNTEAFF. The chain recombines TRBV7-2 with TRBJ1-1; D possibly corresponds to TRBD1 (6 bases). The V end lost 4 bases, the J end lost 0 bases, and 21 bases lay between the germline ends. Per the germline V gene, CDR1 is SGHTA and CDR2 is FQGNSA. The CDR3 length is 18 residues.

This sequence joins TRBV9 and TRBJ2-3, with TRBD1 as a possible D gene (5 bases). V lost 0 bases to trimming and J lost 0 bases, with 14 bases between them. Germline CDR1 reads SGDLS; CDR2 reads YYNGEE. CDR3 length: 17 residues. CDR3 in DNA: TGTGCCAGCAGCGTAGAGGGGCTCCTCCTTAGCACAGATACGCAGTATTTT. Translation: CASSVEGLLLSTDTQYF.

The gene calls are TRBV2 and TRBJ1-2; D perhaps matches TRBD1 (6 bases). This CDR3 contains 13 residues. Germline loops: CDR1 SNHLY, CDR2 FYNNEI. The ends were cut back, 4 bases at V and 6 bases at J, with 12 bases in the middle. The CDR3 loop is CASSVQGQNGYTF. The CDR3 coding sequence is TGTGCCAGCAGTGTGCAGGGGCAGAATGGCTACACCTTC.

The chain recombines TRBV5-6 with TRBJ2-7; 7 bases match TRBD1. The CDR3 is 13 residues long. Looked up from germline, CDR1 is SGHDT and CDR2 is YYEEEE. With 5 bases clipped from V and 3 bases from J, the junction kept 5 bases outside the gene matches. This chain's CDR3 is CASSMTGFYEQYF. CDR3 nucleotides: TGTGCCAGCAGTATGACAGGGTTCTACGAGCAGTACTTC.